This entry describes one T cell receptor beta chain. Some clones are missing from TCRdb's copy, which holds only in-frame ones; the method was immunoSEQ multiplex PCR. The profile shows under 150,000 clones, around 86% of them singletons. This record belongs to a study of control samples from healthy donors and cancer patients. Trimming took 5 bases from V and 0 from J; bases not matched to a gene: 18. Germline values: CDR1 SEHNR, CDR2 FQNEAQ (reference sequence). The CDR3 runs 19 residues. The TCR originated in a man aged 35-49 years in good health. This chain links TRBV7-9 with TRBJ2-5, with 7 positions matching TRBD2. Sequencing was carried out using blood. In nucleotides, the CDR3 is TGTGCCAGCAGCCCCCTATTGTGGGGGGGTAAGACGAACCAAGAGACCCAGTACTTC. Translated, it gives CASSPLLWGGKTNQETQYF.